This TCR beta chain was identified during a study of cytomegalovirus exposure and HLA in healthy donors. The CDR3 consists of 15 residues. Trimming stripped 0 bases from V and 4 bases from J, with 12 bases between. Germline-derived CDR1 and CDR2 are MNHEY and SMNVEV (reference sequence). Notes on this clone: Antigen specificity is unknown.

The PCR employed 60 Vbeta primers together with 13 Jbeta primers. Measured with immunoSEQ multiplex PCR; TCRdb has only the in-frame clones, and not every one. The sample yields around 140,000 clones, around nine tenths seen once. Study-level results: In a later analysis, around 18,000 TCR beta sequences were associated with HLA alleles at 0.05 false discovery rate. From TCR beta sequences, most subjects' HLA-A and HLA-B alleles were reportedly predicted accurately. Cytomegalovirus association was assigned to 170 or so TCR beta chains. In vitro work confirmed that a few CMV-associated chains recognize CMV antigens.

Sequenced: PBMCs. The chain carries TRBV27 and TRBJ1-1, with D maybe TRBD1 (5 bases). This receptor was identified in a woman aged 25 to 45 in good health and CMV-seronegative. The CDR3, as DNA: TGTGCCAGCAGTTTATCGGGGCAGGGCTTCACTGAAGCTTTCTTT. Translation: CASSLSGQGFTEAFF.